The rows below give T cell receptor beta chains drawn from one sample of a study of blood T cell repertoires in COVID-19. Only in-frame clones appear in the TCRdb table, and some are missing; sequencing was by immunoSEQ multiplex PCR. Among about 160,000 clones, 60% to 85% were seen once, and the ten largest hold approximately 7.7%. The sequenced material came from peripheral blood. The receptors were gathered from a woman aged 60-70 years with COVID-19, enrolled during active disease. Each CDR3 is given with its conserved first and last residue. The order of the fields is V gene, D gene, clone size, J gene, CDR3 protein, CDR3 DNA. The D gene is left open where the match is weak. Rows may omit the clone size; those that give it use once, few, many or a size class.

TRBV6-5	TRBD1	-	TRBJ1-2	CASGQGAYGYTF	TGTGCCAGCGGACAGGGGGCCTATGGCTACACCTTC
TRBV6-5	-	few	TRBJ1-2	CASTRDTANYGYTF	TGTGCCAGCACCAGGGACACCGCAAACTATGGCTACACCTTC
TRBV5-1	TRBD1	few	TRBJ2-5	CASSSGTGSETQYF	TGCGCCAGCAGCTCGGGGACAGGGTCCGAGACCCAGTACTTC
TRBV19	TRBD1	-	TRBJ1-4	CASSSQGAREKLFF	TGTGCCAGTAGTTCCCAGGGGGCGAGAGAAAAACTGTTTTTT
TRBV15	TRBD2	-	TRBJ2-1	CATSRDGGGADNEQFF	TGTGCCACCAGCAGAGACGGCGGGGGGGCCGACAATGAGCAGTTCTTC
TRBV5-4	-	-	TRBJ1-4	CASSFGQNEKLFF	TGTGCCAGCAGCTTTGGACAGAATGAAAAACTGTTTTTT
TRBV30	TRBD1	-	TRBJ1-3	CAWSADRRFSGNTIYF	TGTGCCTGGAGTGCGGACAGGCGATTCTCTGGAAACACCATATATTTT
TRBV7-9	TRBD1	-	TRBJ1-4	CASSLDRVEEKLFF	TGTGCCAGCAGCCTCGACAGGGTTGAAGAAAAACTGTTTTTT
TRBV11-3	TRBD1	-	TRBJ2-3	CASSNRGPDTQYF	TGTGCCAGCAGCAACAGGGGTCCAGATACGCAGTATTTT
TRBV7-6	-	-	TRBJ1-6	CASSLGQSAGNSPLHF	TGTGCCAGCAGCTTAGGACAGTCGGCGGGGAATTCACCCCTCCACTTT
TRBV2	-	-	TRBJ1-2	CASSETEGGGYTF	TGTGCCAGCAGTGAGACCGAGGGAGGGGGCTACACCTTC
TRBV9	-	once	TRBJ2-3	CASSSLNRDTQYF	TGTGCCAGCAGCTCCCTAAATCGAGATACGCAGTATTTT
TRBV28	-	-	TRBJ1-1	CASSFSPMNTEAFF	TGTGCCAGCAGTTTTAGCCCCATGAACACTGAAGCTTTCTTT
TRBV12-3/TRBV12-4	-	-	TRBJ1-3	CASSFSGGNTIYF	TGTGCCAGCAGTTTTTCTGGCGGAAACACCATATATTTT
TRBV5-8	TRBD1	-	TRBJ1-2	CASSDLQGERYGYTF	TGTGCCAGCAGCGACCTCCAGGGGGAACGATATGGCTACACCTTC
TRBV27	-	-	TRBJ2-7	CASSPKFLGEAYEQYF	TGTGCCAGCAGCCCCAAATTCTTAGGGGAGGCGTACGAGCAGTACTTC
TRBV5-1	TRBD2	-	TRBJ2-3	CASSPRTSGNADTQYF	TGCGCCAGCAGTCCCCGGACTAGCGGAAACGCAGATACGCAGTATTTT
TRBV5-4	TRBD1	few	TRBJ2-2	CASSPRAGGRTGELFF	TGTGCCAGCAGCCCCCGGGCAGGGGGCCGGACCGGGGAGCTGTTTTTT
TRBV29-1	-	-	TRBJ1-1	CSVPTAGNTEAFF	TGCAGCGTTCCGACAGCCGGGAACACTGAAGCTTTCTTT
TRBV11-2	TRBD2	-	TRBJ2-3	CASSFGGGSTDTQYF	TGTGCCAGCAGCTTTGGCGGGGGGTCCACAGATACGCAGTATTTT
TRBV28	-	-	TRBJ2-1	CASSLSSSYNEQFF	TGTGCCAGCAGTTTATCGAGCTCCTACAATGAGCAGTTCTTC
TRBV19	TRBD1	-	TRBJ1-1	CASTITGTGVTEAFF	TGTGCCAGTACTATCACCGGGACAGGGGTCACTGAAGCTTTCTTT
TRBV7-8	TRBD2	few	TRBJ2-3	CASSLGGTSDTQYF	TGTGCCAGCAGCTTAGGGGGGACTAGCGACACGCAGTATTTT
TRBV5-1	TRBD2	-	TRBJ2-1	CASSLLPGGYNEQFF	TGCGCCAGCAGCTTGCTCCCGGGGGGGTACAATGAGCAGTTCTTC
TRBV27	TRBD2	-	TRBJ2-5	CTARTSGQETQYF	TGTACTGCCCGGACTAGCGGCCAAGAGACCCAGTACTTC
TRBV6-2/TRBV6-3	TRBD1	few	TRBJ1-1	CASSPGQLTEAFF	TGTGCCAGCAGCCCGGGACAGCTGACTGAAGCTTTCTTT
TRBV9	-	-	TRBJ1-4	CASSPKEQGREKLFF	TGTGCCAGCAGCCCAAAGGAACAGGGCAGGGAAAAACTGTTTTTT
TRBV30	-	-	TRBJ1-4	CAWSAGATNEKLFF	TGTGCCTGGAGTGCAGGGGCAACTAATGAAAAACTGTTTTTT
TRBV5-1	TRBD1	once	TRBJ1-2	CASSLDNAGGAYGYTF	TGCGCCAGCAGCTTAGATAATGCAGGGGGCGCATATGGCTACACCTTC
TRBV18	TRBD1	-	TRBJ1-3	CASSPRIGDSSGNTIYF	TGTGCCAGCTCCCCGCGCATAGGGGACAGCTCTGGAAACACCATATATTTT
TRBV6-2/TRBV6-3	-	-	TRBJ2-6	CASSSQTGVPGANVLTF	TGTGCCAGCAGTTCGCAGACAGGAGTCCCTGGGGCCAACGTCCTGACTTTC
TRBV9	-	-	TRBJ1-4	CASSPHWGGSATNEKLFF	TGTGCCAGCAGCCCGCATTGGGGGGGATCTGCAACTAATGAAAAACTGTTTTTT
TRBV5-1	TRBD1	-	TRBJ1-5	CASSVGQGDQPQHF	TGCGCCAGCAGCGTTGGACAGGGAGATCAGCCCCAGCATTTT
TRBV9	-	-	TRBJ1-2	CASSVGGDYGYTF	TGTGCCAGCAGCGTAGGCGGGGACTATGGCTACACCTTC
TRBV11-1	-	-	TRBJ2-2	CASSPTSPSVPGELFF	TGTGCCAGCAGCCCCACGTCCCCTAGCGTCCCCGGGGAGCTGTTTTTT
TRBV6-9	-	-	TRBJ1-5	CASKKGGDFAQPQHF	TGTGCCAGCAAAAAAGGGGGAGATTTCGCTCAGCCCCAGCATTTT
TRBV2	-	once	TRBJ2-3	CASSTRRGIDTQYF	TGTGCCAGCAGTACCCGGAGGGGTATTGATACGCAGTATTTT
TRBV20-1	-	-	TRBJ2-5	CSARAGETQYF	TGCAGTGCTAGGGCGGGGGAGACCCAGTACTTC
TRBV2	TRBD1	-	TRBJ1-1	CASRGDRQMNTEAFF	TGTGCCAGCAGGGGGGACAGGCAAATGAACACTGAAGCTTTCTTT
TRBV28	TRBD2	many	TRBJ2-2	CASRRGLAGFTGELFF	TGTGCCAGCAGAAGAGGACTAGCGGGATTCACCGGGGAGCTGTTTTTT
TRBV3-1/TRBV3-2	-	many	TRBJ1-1	CASTQGVNTEAFF	TGTGCCAGCACCCAGGGCGTGAACACTGAAGCTTTCTTT
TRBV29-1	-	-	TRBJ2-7	CSVAPARVSYEQYF	TGCAGCGTTGCCCCCGCCAGGGTGAGTTACGAGCAGTACTTC
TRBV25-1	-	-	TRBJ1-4	CASSEWRGPWSNEKLFF	TGTGCCAGCAGTGAATGGCGGGGGCCCTGGTCAAATGAAAAACTGTTTTTT
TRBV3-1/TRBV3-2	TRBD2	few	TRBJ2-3	CASSQVTSGRIADTQYF	TGTGCCAGCAGCCAAGTCACTAGCGGGAGGATCGCAGATACGCAGTATTTT
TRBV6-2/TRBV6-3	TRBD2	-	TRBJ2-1	CASSLAGRYGEQFF	TGTGCCAGCAGCCTAGCGGGAAGGTATGGTGAGCAGTTCTTC
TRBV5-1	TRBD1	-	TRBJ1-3	CASSFSPAPGTGGNTIYF	TGCGCCAGCAGCTTCTCCCCTGCGCCCGGGACAGGTGGAAACACCATATATTTT
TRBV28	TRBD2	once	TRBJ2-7	CASEGGIGSYEQYF	TGTGCCAGCGAGGGAGGGATCGGCTCCTACGAGCAGTACTTC
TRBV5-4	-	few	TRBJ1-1	CASSLVPGADTEAFF	TGTGCCAGCAGCTTGGTACCCGGTGCGGACACTGAAGCTTTCTTT
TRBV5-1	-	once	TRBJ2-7	CASSLAGGEQYF	TGCGCCAGCAGCTTGGCCGGGGGTGAGCAGTACTTC
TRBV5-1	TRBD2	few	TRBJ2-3	CASSFLPGLAGAGARTDTQYF	TGCGCCAGCAGCTTCTTACCGGGACTAGCGGGAGCAGGGGCTCGCACAGATACGCAGTATTTT
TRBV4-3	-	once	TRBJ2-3	CASSQDKPDTQYF	TGCGCCAGCAGCCAAGATAAGCCAGATACGCAGTATTTT